These 22 T cell receptor beta chains were sequenced from one sample in a study of T cell repertoires in cytomegalovirus infection. TCRdb itself ran the reads through MiXCR, one entry per CDR3 protein. The repertoire includes 170,000 or so distinct CDR3 sequences, approximately 15% of them detected once, and approximately 30% sits in the top ten. The specimen was PBMCs. The source is a human donor in good health (CMV status not recorded). Some clones in this sample may be carry-over from other donors' samples.

This sequence joins TRBV5-1 and TRBJ1-4; 8 positions agree with TRBD1. CDR3 size: 16 residues. The germline V gene has CDR1 SGHRS and CDR2 YFSETQ. V gave up 5 bases and J gave up 0 bases; unmatched junction bases: 6. The CDR3: CASRSTGGATNEKLFF. In DNA form, the CDR3 reads TGCGCCAGCAGGTCAACAGGGGGTGCAACTAATGAAAAACTGTTTTTT.

In this sample, this clonotype turned up a few times. The chain recombines TRBV20-1 with TRBJ1-1; the D is unclear. This CDR3 is 17 amino acids long. With 0 bases removed from V and 0 bases from J, the gap between germline ends came to 17 bases. Germline V gives CDR1 DFQATT, CDR2 SNEGSKA (reference sequence). The CDR3 protein is CSARDRGRIQMNTEAFF. The CDR3 coding sequence is TGCAGTGCTAGAGATCGCGGCAGGATACAAATGAACACTGAAGCTTTCTTT.

This clonotype was found many times. The V and J genes are TRBV7-8 and TRBJ1-3; TRBD1 matches 9 bases. The trim removed 5 bases at V and 9 bases at J, leaving 11 bases unmatched. CDR1 is SGHVS and CDR2 is FQNEAQ in the germline V gene. The CDR3 contains 15 residues. CDR3 coding DNA: TGTGCCAGCAGCGCCGGGACAGGGAAAGAGGGCACCATATATTTT. This sequence encodes CASSAGTGKEGTIYF.

This clonotype has just a few counts. The V call is TRBV4-3, the J call TRBJ2-5; TRBD2 matches at 8 bases. The V gene end was trimmed by 4 bases and the J gene end by 3 bases; junction bases not matched to a gene: 4. The CDR3 contains 14 residues. CDR1 is LGHNA, CDR2 YSLEER, per germline. The CDR3 DNA sequence: TGCGCCAGCAGCCCCGGGGGGGCCGAAGAGACCCAGTACTTC. This gives the protein CASSPGGAEETQYF.

The chain has TRBV12-3 or TRBV12-4 and TRBJ1-2; the D gene is possibly TRBD1 (6 bases). V gave up 4 bases and J gave up 0 bases, with 15 bases separating them. This CDR3 has 16 residues. CDR3 sequence reads: CASSSWGAASNYGYTF. CDR3 DNA sequence: TGTGCCAGCAGTTCGTGGGGGGCGGCATCTAACTATGGCTACACCTTC.

CDR3: CATSDPRDLLQTGQETQYF. The CDR3 DNA sequence: TGTGCCACCAGTGACCCACGGGACCTGTTACAGACGGGCCAAGAGACCCAGTACTTC. The chain employs TRBV24-1 and TRBJ2-5; perhaps D is TRBD1 or TRBD2 (5 bases each). CDR3 length equals 19 residues. V lost 4 bases and J lost 1, with 24 bases in between. Germline values: CDR1 KGHDR, CDR2 SFDVKD.

The chain carries TRBV29-1 and TRBJ1-1, with no clear D. V gave up 1 base and J gave up 9 bases, with 12 bases separating them. CDR3 length: 12 amino acids. CDR1 and CDR2 from the germline V gene are SQVTM and ANQGSEA. For the CDR3, the DNA is TGCAGCGTTGAAGCCTCGGAGCAGAAAGCTTTCTTT. Translated, it gives CSVEASEQKAFF.

This chain connects TRBV27 to TRBJ2-1; 7 bases agree with TRBD1. The CDR3 totals 14 residues. Per germline, CDR1 MNHEY and CDR2 SMNVEV (reference sequence). The junction had 3 bases not matched to a gene; V was cut back by 5 bases and J by 2 bases. CDR3 loop: CASSRGTAYNEQFF. In nucleotides, the CDR3 is TGTGCCAGCAGTCGAGGGACAGCCTACAATGAGCAGTTCTTC.

A few counts support this clonotype. V gene TRBV28 combines with J gene TRBJ2-1, with TRBD1 matching 9 bases. Per the germline V gene, CDR1 is MDHEN and CDR2 is SYDVKM. This CDR3 spans 16 amino acids. V gave up 5 bases and J gave up 3 bases; unmatched junction bases: 8. The CDR3 loop reads CASSQSGQGYYNEQFF. The CDR3 nucleotides are TGTGCCAGCAGTCAATCGGGACAGGGCTACTACAATGAGCAGTTCTTC.

This clonotype has a handful of counts. The chain carries TRBV29-1 and TRBJ2-3, with D possibly being TRBD1 (6 bases). The V end was cut by 1 base, the J end by 2 bases, with 16 bases between. Germline assignment: CDR1 SQVTM and CDR2 ANQGSEA. This CDR3 has 16 residues. The CDR3 region has the DNA TGCAGCGTTGAAGGGGTGGCTTCAGGGGTCACAGATACGCAGTATTTT. Its translation is CSVEGVASGVTDTQYF.

This clonotype appeared many times. The V call is TRBV7-2, the J call TRBJ2-6; D gene uncertain. The germline V gene encodes CDR1 SGHTA and CDR2 FQGNSA. Trimming took 1 base from V and 1 from J, leaving 11 bases between them. The CDR3 spans 17 residues. The CDR3 sequence is CASSLGKYGSGANVLTF. The CDR3 nucleotides read TGTGCCAGCAGCTTAGGGAAATACGGTTCTGGGGCCAACGTCCTGACTTTC.

This clonotype was picked up a small number of times. The genes are TRBV7-3 and TRBJ1-2; no reliable D call. V was pared by 0 bases and J by 0 bases, with 5 bases between. CDR1 is SGHTA and CDR2 is FQGTGA in the germline V gene. The CDR3 spans 14 residues. The CDR3 DNA is TGTGCCAGCAGCTTAACGTCCTCTAACTATGGCTACACCTTC. Residues: CASSLTSSNYGYTF.

This clonotype was picked up many times. The CDR3 spells CASSHSGEGQPQHF. In DNA form, the CDR3 reads TGTGCCAGCAGTCACTCGGGGGAAGGTCAGCCCCAGCATTTT. The J gene is TRBJ1-5, the V gene TRBV7-9; weak D call: TRBD1 (5 bases). V shed 6 bases and J shed 6 bases, with 15 bases lying between them. CDR1 is SEHNR, CDR2 FQNEAQ, per germline (reference sequence). The CDR3 extends over 14 amino acids.

This clonotype was recorded a few times. This rearrangement joins TRBV23-1 to TRBJ1-6, with TRBD1 as a possible D gene (6 bases). TRBV23-1 is given ORF status, its function remaining uncertain. V was shortened by 6 bases and J by 6 bases, with 12 bases between the two germline ends. The CDR3 extends over 14 amino acids. CDR3 residues: CASSPGQPNSPLHF. The CDR3 nucleotides are TGCGCCAGCAGCCCTGGACAGCCTAATTCACCCCTCCACTTT.

This chain links TRBV2 with TRBJ2-1; D tentatively fits TRBD1 or TRBD2 (5 bases each). The CDR3 is made up of 15 amino acids. Germline V gene sequence: CDR1 SNHLY, CDR2 FYNNEI. Trimming removed 6 bases at V and 1 base at J, with 13 bases between. CDR3 DNA sequence: TGTGCCAGCAGGGGGGATCGCGGATCCTACAATGAGCAGTTCTTC. Residues: CASRGDRGSYNEQFF.

This clonotype has more than one count but fewer than ten. This chain uses TRBV10-2 with TRBJ1-2; D perhaps matches TRBD1 (5 bases). The CDR3 covers 12 residues. The germline gives CDR1 WSHSY, CDR2 SAAADI. Trimming cost V 8 bases and J 3 bases, with 10 bases left between them. The CDR3 DNA sequence: TGCGCCAGCGGCAGGGAGGACTATGGCTACACCTTC. This translates into CASGREDYGYTF.

Many counts were recorded for this clonotype. The chain recombines TRBV2 with TRBJ2-7, with D unclear. The CDR3 runs to 13 residues. CDR1 is SNHLY and CDR2 is FYNNEI in the germline V gene. Trimming took off 7 bases at V and 13 bases at J, with 23 bases between the two ends. CDR3 protein: CASIRSPVLPGYF. In nucleotides, the CDR3 is TGTGCCAGCATAAGGTCTCCTGTTCTACCCGGATACTTC.

This clonotype was observed many times. J is TRBJ1-5 and V is TRBV7-2; perhaps TRBD1 as D (5 bases). Trimming pared 5 bases from V and 4 bases from J, leaving 12 bases between. The CDR3 extends over 14 amino acids. Germline loops: CDR1 SGHTA, CDR2 FQGNSA. CDR3 in DNA: TGTGCCAGCAGCCGCGTGGGGGGAAATCAGCCCCAGCATTTT. It is translated as CASSRVGGNQPQHF.

Only a few counts were recorded for this clonotype. J is TRBJ2-2 and V is TRBV6-5; either TRBD1 or TRBD2 may fit D (5 bases each). This CDR3 comprises 11 residues. CDR1 is MNHEY, CDR2 SVGAGI, per germline. Between the trimmed V and J ends, which lost 8 bases and 5 bases, there was a span of 6 bases. This chain's CDR3 is CASGTTGELFF. The CDR3 DNA reads TGTGCCAGCGGGACGACCGGGGAGCTGTTTTTT.

This clonotype was observed at least ten times. The chain couples TRBV7-8 to TRBJ2-7, with 9 bases aligning to TRBD1. The V segment lost 3 bases and the J segment 6 bases; nucleotides outside the gene matches: 6. The length of the CDR3 is 14 residues. CDR1 is SGHVS, CDR2 FQNEAQ, per germline. The CDR3 sequence is CASSFTGGSGEQYF. The CDR3 DNA reads as TGTGCCAGCAGCTTTACAGGGGGCTCGGGCGAGCAGTACTTC.

This clonotype was observed at least ten times. V is TRBV10-3 and J is TRBJ2-2, with TRBD1 identical over 11 bases. The V and J ends lost 3 bases and 4 bases, in that order; junction bases with no gene match: 10. This CDR3 region has 18 residues. Germline V gives CDR1 ENHRY, CDR2 SYGVKD. In DNA, the CDR3 is TGTGCCATCAGTGAAAACCGAGGGACAGGGGGTGTCACCGGGGAGCTGTTTTTT. It encodes CAISENRGTGGVTGELFF.

This rearrangement joins TRBV12-3 or TRBV12-4 to TRBJ2-4; D possibly matches TRBD1 or TRBD2 (6 bases each). The CDR3 consists of 14 residues. Trimming removed 3 bases from V and 4 bases from J, with 10 bases in between. CDR3 DNA: TGTGCCAGCAGTTTCCAGGGGAGGAAAAACATTCAGTACTTC. Translating it yields CASSFQGRKNIQYF.